This record covers a single T cell receptor beta chain. Its antigen remains unknown. This sample is part of a study of cytomegalovirus exposure and HLA in healthy donors. The primer mix had 60 Vbeta and 13 Jbeta primers. Produced via immunoSEQ multiplex PCR; TCRdb's table is partial and in-frame only. The table shows 100,000 to 150,000 clones, with 75% to 90% occurring only once. Study findings and constraints: As was reported, the HLA-A and HLA-B alleles of most subjects were accurately predicted from TCR beta sequences. Later work found that TCR association rates differed between HLA loci; DRB1 had the most and HLA-C the fewest.

The ends were cut back, 0 bases at V and 0 bases at J, with 8 bases in the middle. CDR3 length: 14 residues. In germline, CDR1 is GTSNPN, CDR2 SVGIG (reference sequence). This sequence was found in a female donor in good health and CMV-seropositive. The V gene is TRBV30, the J gene TRBJ1-1; a possible D gene is TRBD1 (5 bases). Input material: PBMCs. The CDR3, as DNA: TGTGCCTGGAGTGTTGTAGGGGTGAACACTGAAGCTTTCTTT. Residues: CAWSVVGVNTEAFF.